Detailed here is one TCR beta chain. CDR1 is KGHSH and CDR2 is LQKENI in the germline V gene. Deletions cut 3 bases from V and 2 bases from J, with 11 bases between. This CDR3 has 14 residues. Libraries were prepared by immunoSEQ multiplex PCR; TCRdb keeps only in-frame clonotypes and omits some of them. Of some 52,000 clones listed, 85% to 95% are singletons. The data derive from a study of T cell changes during pregnancy in multiple sclerosis. The chain combines TRBV18 with TRBJ2-7; D remains ambiguous. The sequence derives from a female donor with multiple sclerosis, enrolled in a pregnancy study. Sequenced here: CD4+ T cells from peripheral blood mononuclear cells, sampled in the third trimester of pregnancy. DNA for the CDR3: TGTGCCAGCTCACCTTTACCATTAGCCTACGAGCAGTACTTC. Amino acid sequence: CASSPLPLAYEQYF.